This is a list of T cell receptor beta chains from one sample in a study of tissue T cells after allogeneic stem cell transplantation. Method: immunoSEQ multiplex PCR; TCRdb's copy keeps in-frame clones and lacks some. Of about 26,000 clones listed, about 90% were seen once; the top ten hold roughly 2%. Specimen: blood, collected before transplantation. The source of these receptors is a male donor older than 55 who later had graft-versus-host disease after an allogeneic stem cell transplant. The CDR3 runs from the conserved cysteine through the conserved F or W. A D gene is named only where the DNA matches it firmly. Clone size is not always given. Where it is, it says once, few, many or a class for expanded clones.

J	D	size	V	DNA	CDR3
TRBJ2-1	NA	NA	TRBV6-4	TGTGCCAGCAGTGACTCTGCGGGGTTCAATGAGCAGTTCTTC	CASSDSAGFNEQFF
TRBJ1-1	TRBD1	NA	TRBV4-3	TGCGCCAGCAGCCAAGAAAGCGGACAGGGGAACACTGAAGCTTTCTTT	CASSQESGQGNTEAFF
TRBJ2-5	NA	NA	TRBV7-2	TGTGCCAGCAGCTGGGGCGGGGTCTCCGAGGGGGTCCAGTACTTC	CASSWGGVSEGVQYF
TRBJ1-2	NA	NA	TRBV4-1	TGCGCCAGCAGCCAAAGTCAAGTCCGAGGGGGTTCTGGCTACACCTTC	CASSQSQVRGGSGYTF
TRBJ2-7	NA	once	TRBV19	TGTGCCAGTAGTGTACAGGTGGCCAGCTCCTACGAGCAGTACTTC	CASSVQVASSYEQYF
TRBJ1-4	NA	few	TRBV19	TGTGCCACCGGCCTCGGTTTGTCAGGGGTTAATGAAAAACTGTTTTTT	CATGLGLSGVNEKLFF
TRBJ2-3	NA	NA	TRBV6-5	TGTGCCAGCAGTTACTCGAGACTCCTAGATACGCAGTATTTT	CASSYSRLLDTQYF
TRBJ2-1	NA	NA	TRBV24-1	TGTGCCACCAGTGATTTAGACACCTCAGGGGTTTCAAGGCAGTTCTTC	CATSDLDTSGVSRQFF
TRBJ2-2	TRBD2	NA	TRBV3-1/TRBV3-2	TGTGCCAGCAGCACACAACCACTACTAGCGGGAGGAATCTCAGCCGGGGAGCTGTTTTTT	CASSTQPLLAGGISAGELFF
TRBJ2-5	NA	NA	TRBV9	TGTGCCAGCAGCGTAGGGTTTAGGGACGTGACCCAGTACTTC	CASSVGFRDVTQYF
TRBJ2-3	NA	NA	TRBV3-1/TRBV3-2	TGTGCCAGCAGCCAAGGCTACCAACACACAGATACGCAGTATTTT	CASSQGYQHTDTQYF
TRBJ2-5	TRBD1	NA	TRBV14	TGTGCCAGCAGCCGACAGGGGCGGGAGACCCAGTACTTC	CASSRQGRETQYF
TRBJ2-5	TRBD2	NA	TRBV2	TGTGCCAGCATGCGGGAGTTGGGGACCCAGTACTTC	CASMRELGTQYF
TRBJ1-5	TRBD1	NA	TRBV19	TGTGCCAGTCGACGGACAGGGGTTGATCAGCCCCAGCATTTT	CASRRTGVDQPQHF
TRBJ1-3	TRBD1	NA	TRBV3-1/TRBV3-2	TGTGCCAGCGCGAGACAGGGAGTCTCTGGAAACACCATATATTTT	CASARQGVSGNTIYF
TRBJ1-1	NA	NA	TRBV20-1	TGCAGTGCTAGTGGTCCGACAGCCTACACTGAAGCTTTCTTT	CSASGPTAYTEAFF
TRBJ1-1	NA	NA	TRBV6-5	TGTGCCAGCGACGTAGGGAGTATGAATATTGAAGCTTTCTTT	CASDVGSMNIEAFF
TRBJ2-6	TRBD2	NA	TRBV27	TGTGCCAGCAGTTTAGGCCTAGCGGGGTCCTCTGGGGCCAACGTCCTGACTTTC	CASSLGLAGSSGANVLTF
TRBJ2-1	NA	NA	TRBV5-6	TGTGCCAGCAGCTCGGATGTTCTTGGTGGGGCAGCCGATGTGGGGCAGTTCTTC	CASSSDVLGGAADVGQFF
TRBJ1-2	NA	NA	TRBV25-1	TGTGCCAGCAGTGATCGGCGAAACTATGGCTACACCTTC	CASSDRRNYGYTF
TRBJ2-1	TRBD2	NA	TRBV19	TGTGCCAGTAGTATAGATCACCCCCTGAGGTCTAGCGGGAGTAGGAATGAGCAGTTCTTC	CASSIDHPLRSSGSRNEQFF
TRBJ1-2	NA	NA	TRBV5-6	TGTGCCAGCAGCTTAACAGGAAACTTCTATGGCTACACCTTC	CASSLTGNFYGYTF
TRBJ1-1	NA	NA	TRBV9	TGTGCCAGCAGCGTAGGAGGCAAAGGTTCTGAAGCTTTCTTT	CASSVGGKGSEAFF
TRBJ1-4	NA	NA	TRBV19	TGTGCCAGTACAGGGCCAACTAATGAAAAACTGTTTTTT	CASTGPTNEKLFF
TRBJ2-1	NA	NA	TRBV28	TGTGCCAGCCCCGGGGGGCCCTACAATGAGCAGTTCTTC	CASPGGPYNEQFF
TRBJ1-5	NA	NA	TRBV6-4	TGTGCCAGCAGTGAAGGCGGGGTAGGACAGCCCCAGCATTTT	CASSEGGVGQPQHF
TRBJ2-6	TRBD1	once	TRBV19	TGTGCCAGTAGTCCTCCGGGACAGGGGGCAACTGGGGCCAACGTCCTGACTTTC	CASSPPGQGATGANVLTF
TRBJ1-4	NA	NA	TRBV29-1	TGCAGCGTTACCAGGGGTGGCGCTAATGAAAAACTGTTTTTT	CSVTRGGANEKLFF
TRBJ1-3	NA	NA	TRBV5-1	TGCGCCAGCAGCTTGGCAGGGTATGGAAACACCATATATTTT	CASSLAGYGNTIYF
TRBJ2-7	TRBD2	NA	TRBV7-9	TGTGCCAGCAGCTTCCAGTCCTCTGGGGGGGGAAGGATCTACGAGCAGTACTTC	CASSFQSSGGGRIYEQYF
TRBJ2-3	TRBD2	NA	TRBV29-1	TGCAGCGTTGAAGATTGGCGGGAGTCTAGCACAGATACGCAGTATTTT	CSVEDWRESSTDTQYF
TRBJ2-5	NA	NA	TRBV29-1	TGCAGCGTTGTTTACGTGTACCAAGAGACCCAGTACTTC	CSVVYVYQETQYF
TRBJ2-5	TRBD2	once	TRBV6-2/TRBV6-3	TGTGCCAGCAGCCGCCGACTAGCGGGAGGTGTGGAGACCCAGTACTTC	CASSRRLAGGVETQYF
TRBJ2-3	NA	once	TRBV2	TGTGCCGCCTTAAGGGGCCCGGCAGATACGCAGTATTTT	CAALRGPADTQYF
TRBJ2-3	TRBD1	NA	TRBV10-3	TGTGCCTCCATTCCGGGACAGGGCAATCCAGATACGCAGTATTTT	CASIPGQGNPDTQYF
TRBJ1-5	NA	NA	TRBV12-3/TRBV12-4	TGTGCCAGCAGTCCGGGGGGGGCTCAGCCCCAGCATTTT	CASSPGGAQPQHF
TRBJ2-7	TRBD1	once	TRBV12-5	TGTGCTAGTGGTTTAGATCAGGGGGCGTTATACGAGCAGTACTTC	CASGLDQGALYEQYF
TRBJ1-3	TRBD1	NA	TRBV7-8	TGTGCCAGCGCCCGAGACAGGGCTCTCTCTGGAAACACCATATATTTT	CASARDRALSGNTIYF
TRBJ1-4	NA	NA	TRBV6-5	TGTGCCAGCAGTTACAGGTCGGGCCTTAATAATGAAAAACTGTTTTTT	CASSYRSGLNNEKLFF
TRBJ2-5	NA	NA	TRBV5-1	TGCGCCAGCAGCTTTCTTGAGACCCAGTACTTC	CASSFLETQYF
TRBJ2-3	NA	NA	TRBV5-5	TGTGCCAGCAGCTTGCCAGGGGCAGTTGGAAAGCCAGATACGCAGTATTTT	CASSLPGAVGKPDTQYF
TRBJ1-6	NA	NA	TRBV15	TGTGCCACCAGCAGAGAAAAGGGGATGACTTCACCCCTCCACTTT	CATSREKGMTSPLHF
TRBJ1-6	TRBD1	NA	TRBV27	TGTGCCAGCAGTCCAGGGACAGGGCTATCACCCCTCCACTTT	CASSPGTGLSPLHF
TRBJ1-4	NA	NA	TRBV2	TGTGCCAGCAGTGAGGCCGGGGGAAGAGAAAAACTGTTTTTT	CASSEAGGREKLFF
TRBJ2-3	NA	NA	TRBV5-5	TGTGCCAGCAGCTTCGCAACCACAGATACGCAGTATTTT	CASSFATTDTQYF
TRBJ1-3	NA	NA	TRBV6-1	TGTGCCAGCAGTGAACGCGTTGAGGGAATCGGAAACACCATATATTTT	CASSERVEGIGNTIYF
TRBJ2-7	NA	NA	TRBV18	TGTGCCAGCTCACCACCGTCGTCAGATGCCTACGAGCAGTACTTC	CASSPPSSDAYEQYF
TRBJ2-5	NA	NA	TRBV30	TGTGCCTGGAGTGTACGGCGGATCCAAGAGACCCAGTACTTC	CAWSVRRIQETQYF